A single sample gave rise to the 19 T cell receptor beta chains below, sequenced in a study of blood T cells in healthy people across ages. Alongside a J-beta primer mix, a sample-barcoded 5' primer served in a second PCR lasting about 7 to 11 cycles. Each CDR3 protein gets one entry after TCRdb re-called the 5' RACE reads with MiXCR. The sample carries some 1.4 million distinct CDR3 sequences, 42% recorded once. Source material: blood. The receptors originated from a woman aged 18-29 years in good health.

CDR3 nucleotides: TGTGCCATCAGTGAGACAGGGCGGGCGGGGGAGACCCAGTACTTC. This codes for CAISETGRAGETQYF. The V call is TRBV10-3, the J call TRBJ2-5; either TRBD1 or TRBD2 may supply D (6 bases each). CDR1 and CDR2 (germline): ENHRY, SYGVKD. V was pared by 2 bases and J by 5 bases, with 15 bases between. CDR3 size: 15 residues.

This clonotype occurred a few times. The chain employs TRBV20-1 and TRBJ1-2, with D perhaps matching TRBD1 (5 bases). There are 16 residues in the CDR3. Trimming pared 3 bases from V and 3 bases from J, leaving 20 bases between. The germline V gene encodes CDR1 DFQATT and CDR2 SNEGSKA (reference sequence). The CDR3 spells CSASSLVGWDDYGYTF. The CDR3 DNA is TGCAGTGCTAGCTCGCTAGTCGGATGGGACGACTATGGCTACACCTTC.

The genes are TRBV9 and TRBJ2-3; D gene uncertain. The CDR3 extends over 15 amino acids. V was pared by 3 bases and J by 6 bases, with 17 bases between. Germline V gene lookup returns CDR1 SGDLS and CDR2 YYNGEE. The CDR3 here is CASSALGSLRDTQYF. CDR3 in DNA: TGTGCCAGCAGCGCCTTAGGGTCCCTACGGGATACGCAGTATTTT. Full variable domain (rest looked up from reference TRBV9 and TRBJ2-3): DSGVTQTPKHLITATGQRVTLRCSPRSGDLSVYWYQQSLDQGLQFLIQYYNGEERAKGNILERFSAQQFPDLHSELNLSSLELGDSALYFCASSALGSLRDTQYFGPGTRLTVL.

The CDR3 nucleotides read TGTGCCACCAGTAACAGGGCCTACAATGAGCAGTACTTC. Its translation is CATSNRAYNEQYF. J is TRBJ2-1 and V is TRBV24-1, with D possibly TRBD1 on 6 matching bases. The J call is in doubt because the DNA end fits TRBJ2-7 better. The CDR3 totals 13 residues. Germline CDR1 KGHDR, CDR2 SFDVKD.

This clonotype occurred a few times. The V call is TRBV2, the J call TRBJ2-4, with D maybe TRBD2 (5 bases). The CDR3 contains 12 residues. Trimming took off 8 bases at V and 13 bases at J, with 18 bases between the two ends. Germline loops: CDR1 SNHLY, CDR2 FYNNEI. The CDR3, as DNA: TGTGCCAGCTTCCTCCAACTTAGGGAGCAGTACTTC. Encoded protein: CASFLQLREQYF.

This clonotype was seen a single time. The chain has TRBV29-1 and TRBJ2-1; the D gene is possibly TRBD1 (5 bases). Between the trimmed V and J ends, which lost 7 bases and 5 bases, there was a span of 18 bases. The CDR3 is 14 amino acids. Germline assignment: CDR1 SQVTM and CDR2 ANQGSEA. In DNA form, the CDR3 reads TGCAGCGGCCCAAGCCCGGACAACCACAATGAGCAGTTCTTC. It yields the protein CSGPSPDNHNEQFF.

Concerning this clonotype itself: Compared with germline, one end of the junction differs, possibly owing to a read error. J is TRBJ2-7 and V is TRBV15, with D possibly TRBD2 on 6 matching bases. Germline V lookup: CDR1 LNHNV, CDR2 YYDKDF (reference sequence). The CDR3 contains 15 residues. CDR3 in amino acids: CATSLGRGVGYGQYF. The DNA for the CDR3 is TGTGCCACCAGCCTAGGGCGCGGGGTGGGCTACGGGCAGTACTTC.

This clonotype was observed a few times. The chain has TRBV28 and TRBJ1-5, with D uncertain. Trimming cost V 5 bases and J 4 bases, with 24 bases left between them. The CDR3 runs 18 residues. Germline V CDR1 and CDR2: MDHEN, SYDVKM. CDR3 nucleotides: TGTGCCAGCAGTCCACCTCCCCTTAGTACTGGCGCTAATCAGCCCCAGCATTTT. This encodes CASSPPPLSTGANQPQHF.

This clonotype has just a few counts. DNA for the CDR3: TGTGCCAGCAGCCCAAAACTAGCGGTTAGCACAGATACGCAGTATTTT. Its translation is CASSPKLAVSTDTQYF. The rearrangement links TRBV7-9 to TRBJ2-3; TRBD2 matches 8 bases. J lost 0 bases, V lost 5 bases, and 7 bases had no gene match. The CDR3 is made up of 16 amino acids. The germline CDR1 and CDR2 sequences are SEHNR and FQNEAQ (reference sequence).

This clonotype has just a few counts. The chain employs TRBV7-9 and TRBJ2-1, with D possibly being TRBD1 or TRBD2 (5 bases each). Germline V CDR1 and CDR2: SEHNR, FQNEAQ (reference sequence). The length of the CDR3 is 14 residues. V lost 5 bases and J lost 7, with 15 bases in between. The CDR3 spells CASSRPSEGNEQFF. For the CDR3, the DNA is TGTGCCAGCAGCCGACCCAGCGAGGGGAATGAGCAGTTCTTC.

The chain joins TRBV14 to TRBJ2-2, with 8 bases identical to TRBD1. CDR1 and CDR2 from the germline V gene are SGHDN and FVKESK. The CDR3 has 16 amino acids. Trimming cost V 4 bases and J 1 base; bases outside gene matches: 5. The CDR3 spells CASSPWTGLNTGELFF. The DNA of the CDR3 is TGTGCCAGCAGCCCATGGACAGGGCTGAACACCGGGGAGCTGTTTTTT.

The rearrangement joins TRBV29-1 to TRBJ2-5, with D perhaps matching TRBD1 (7 bases). Germline V gene sequence: CDR1 SQVTM, CDR2 ANQGSEA. The CDR3 spans 13 residues. V shed 5 bases and J shed 4 bases, with 14 bases lying between them. In DNA form, the CDR3 reads TGCAGCGTTACGACAGGGAGGCGAGAGACCCAGTACTTC. Its protein is CSVTTGRRETQYF.

The V and J genes are TRBV18 and TRBJ1-2, with D perhaps TRBD1 (5 bases). This CDR3 is built from 16 residues. Trimming took 3 bases from V and 4 from J, leaving 18 bases between them. Germline V gene sequence: CDR1 KGHSH, CDR2 LQKENI. CDR3 in amino acids: CASSPGQGSLRYGYTF. The CDR3 region has the DNA TGTGCCAGCTCACCGGGGCAGGGCTCTCTACGCTATGGCTACACCTTC. Complete variable domain (other parts from reference TRBV18 and TRBJ1-2): NAGVMQNPRHLVRRRGQEARLRCSPMKGHSHVYWYRQLPEEGLKFMVYLQKENIIDESGMPKERFSAEFPKEGPSILRIQQVVRGDSAAYFCASSPGQGSLRYGYTFGSGTRLTVV.

This clonotype turned up a few times. The CDR3 is CASSFGWGVLSGNTIYF. The CDR3 coding sequence is TGTGCCAGCAGTTTTGGGTGGGGGGTCCTCTCTGGAAACACCATATATTTT. The rearrangement links TRBV28 to TRBJ1-3; possible D gene TRBD1, 5 bases. The germline V and J ends were trimmed by 3 bases and 0 bases, with 15 bases remaining between them. CDR1 is MDHEN, CDR2 SYDVKM, per germline. CDR3 length: 17 amino acids.

The chain is built from TRBV6-1 and TRBJ1-5; 7 bases line up with TRBD1. This CDR3 comprises 13 residues. After removal of 2 bases from V and 6 bases from J, the junction contained 1 base not matched to a gene. Germline CDR1 and CDR2: MNHNS and SASEGT. Here the CDR3 reads CASSERGLQPQHF. In nucleotides, the CDR3 is TGTGCCAGCAGTGAAAGGGGGCTTCAGCCCCAGCATTTT.

There are a few counts of this clonotype. The J gene is TRBJ2-4, the V gene TRBV25-1; 12 bases match TRBD2. The V gene end was trimmed by 4 bases and the J gene end by 7 bases; junction bases not matched to a gene: 8. The CDR3 loop spans 16 amino acids. Germline V gives CDR1 MGHDK, CDR2 SYGVNS. The CDR3 is CASSGGTSGHNNIQYF. In nucleotides, the CDR3 is TGTGCCAGCAGTGGTGGGACTAGCGGGCACAACAACATTCAGTACTTC.

This chain connects TRBV20-1 to TRBJ2-1, with 14 bases fitting TRBD2. The CDR3 sequence is 15 residues long. V was clipped by 0 bases and J by 8 bases; unmatched bases: 3. Per the germline V gene, CDR1 is DFQATT and CDR2 is SNEGSKA (reference sequence). CDR3 sequence (DNA): TGCAGTGCTAGAGATGGGACTAGCGGGAGCGATGAGCAGTTCTTC. It is translated as CSARDGTSGSDEQFF.

The genes are TRBV6-5 and TRBJ2-3; TRBD2 agrees at 12 bases. This CDR3 spans 18 amino acids. Germline V CDR1 and CDR2: MNHEY, SVGAGI. Trimming at V came to 6 bases and at J to 0 bases, leaving 10 bases not matched to a gene. The CDR3 coding sequence is TGTGCCAGCAGATTAATACTAGCGGGAGGAACTAGCACAGATACGCAGTATTTT. Residues: CASRLILAGGTSTDTQYF.

The rearrangement uses TRBV4-2 and TRBJ2-7; 8 bases are a match to TRBD2. With 1 base clipped from V and 6 bases from J, the junction kept 11 bases outside the gene matches. The CDR3 totals 16 residues. CDR1 and CDR2 from the germline V gene are LGHNA and YNFKEQ. CDR3 region: CASSQVRTSGLSEQYF. For the CDR3, the DNA is TGTGCCAGCAGCCAAGTTAGAACTAGCGGCTTGAGCGAGCAGTACTTC.